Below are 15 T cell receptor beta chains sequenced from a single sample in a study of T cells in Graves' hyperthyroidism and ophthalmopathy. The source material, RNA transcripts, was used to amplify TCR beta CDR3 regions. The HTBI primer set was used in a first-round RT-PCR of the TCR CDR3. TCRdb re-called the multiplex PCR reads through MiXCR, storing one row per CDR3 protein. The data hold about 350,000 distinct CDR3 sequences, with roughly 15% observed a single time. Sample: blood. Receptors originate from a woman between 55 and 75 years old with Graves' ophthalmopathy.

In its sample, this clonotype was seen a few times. The CDR3 sequence: CASSETGAAKPQHF. The CDR3, as DNA: TGTGCCAGCAGTGAGACAGGGGCGGCGAAGCCCCAGCATTTT. The chain uses TRBV28 and TRBJ1-5; the match to TRBD1 covers 8 bases. With 5 bases clipped from V and 8 bases from J, the junction kept 8 bases outside the gene matches. Germline CDR1 MDHEN, CDR2 SYDVKM. The CDR3 sequence is 14 residues long.

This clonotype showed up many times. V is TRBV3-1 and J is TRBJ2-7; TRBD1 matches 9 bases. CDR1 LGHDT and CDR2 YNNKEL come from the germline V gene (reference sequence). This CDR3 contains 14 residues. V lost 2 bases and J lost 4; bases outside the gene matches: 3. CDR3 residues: CASSQRQGVYEQYF. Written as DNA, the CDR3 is TGTGCCAGCAGCCAACGACAGGGGGTGTACGAGCAGTACTTC.

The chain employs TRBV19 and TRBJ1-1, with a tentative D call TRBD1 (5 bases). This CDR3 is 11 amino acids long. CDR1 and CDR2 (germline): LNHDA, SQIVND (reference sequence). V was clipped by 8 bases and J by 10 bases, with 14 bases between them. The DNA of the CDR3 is TGTGCCAGTGGACCAGGGTTTGCAGCTTTCTTT. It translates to CASGPGFAAFF. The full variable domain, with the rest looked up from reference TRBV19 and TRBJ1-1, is DGGITQSPKYLFRKEGQNVTLSCEQNLNHDAMYWYRQDPGQGLRLIYYSQIVNDFQKGDIAEGYSVSREKKESFPLTVTSAQKNPTAFYLCASGPGFAAFFGQGTRLTVV.

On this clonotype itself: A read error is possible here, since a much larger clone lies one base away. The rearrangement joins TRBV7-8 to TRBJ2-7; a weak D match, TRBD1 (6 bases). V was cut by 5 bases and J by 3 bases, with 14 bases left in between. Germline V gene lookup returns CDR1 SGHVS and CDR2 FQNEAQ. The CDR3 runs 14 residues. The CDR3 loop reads CASSNRETGYEQYF. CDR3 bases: TGTGCCAGCAGCAACAGGGAGACGGGCTACGAGCAGTACTTC. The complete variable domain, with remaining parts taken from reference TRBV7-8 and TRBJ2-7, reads GAGVSQSPRYKVAKRGQDVALRCDPISGHVSLFWYQQALGQGPEFLTYFQNEAQLDKSGLPSDRFFAERPEGSVSTLKIQRTQQEDSAVYLCASSNRETGYEQYFGPGTRLTVT.

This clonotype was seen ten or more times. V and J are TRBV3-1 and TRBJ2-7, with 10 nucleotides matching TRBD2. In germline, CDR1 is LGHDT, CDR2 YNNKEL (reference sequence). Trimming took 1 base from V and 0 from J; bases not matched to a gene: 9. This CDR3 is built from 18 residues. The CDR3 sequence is CASSQALAGPRSSYEQYF. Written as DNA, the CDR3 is TGTGCCAGCAGCCAAGCACTAGCGGGACCCAGGAGCTCCTACGAGCAGTACTTC.

DNA of the CDR3: TGTGCCAGCAGTTTAGGGACAGGGGGCGTCTATGGCTACACCTTC. This codes for CASSLGTGGVYGYTF. The chain has TRBV27 and TRBJ1-2; the match to TRBD1 covers 12 bases. This CDR3 is built from 15 residues. With 2 bases clipped from V and 4 bases from J, the junction kept 2 bases outside the gene matches. CDR1 is MNHEY, CDR2 SMNVEV, per germline (reference sequence).

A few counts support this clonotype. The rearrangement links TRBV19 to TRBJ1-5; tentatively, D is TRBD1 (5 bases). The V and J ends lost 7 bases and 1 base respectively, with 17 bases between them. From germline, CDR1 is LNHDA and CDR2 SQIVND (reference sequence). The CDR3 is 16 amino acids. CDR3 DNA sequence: TGTGCCAGTACCCATCGGGGGATGGGCAGCAATCAGCCCCAGCATTTT. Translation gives CASTHRGMGSNQPQHF.

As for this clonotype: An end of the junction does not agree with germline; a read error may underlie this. The CDR3 bases are TGCGCCAGCAGCCGATCGACAGGGGGTTCTCCCTACGAGCAGTACTTC. It codes for CASSRSTGGSPYEQYF. The genes are TRBV13 and TRBJ2-7; 9 bases map to TRBD1. This CDR3 is 16 amino acids long. Per germline, CDR1 PRHDT and CDR2 FYEKMQ (reference sequence).

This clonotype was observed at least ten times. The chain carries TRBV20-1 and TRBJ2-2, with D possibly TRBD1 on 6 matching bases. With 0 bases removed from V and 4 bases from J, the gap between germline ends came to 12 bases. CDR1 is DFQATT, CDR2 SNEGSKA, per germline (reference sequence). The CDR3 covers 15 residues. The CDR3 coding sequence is TGCAGTGCTAGAGAACCCAGGGGAATCACCGGGGAGCTGTTTTTT. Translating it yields CSAREPRGITGELFF.

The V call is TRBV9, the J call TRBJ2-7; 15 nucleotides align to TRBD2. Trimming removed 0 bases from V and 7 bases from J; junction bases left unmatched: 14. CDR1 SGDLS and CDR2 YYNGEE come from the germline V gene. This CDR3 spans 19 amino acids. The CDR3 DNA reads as TGTGCCAGCAGCGTAGATCGGACTAGCGGGAGGGCTGGGGCTCGGGAGCAGTACTTC. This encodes CASSVDRTSGRAGAREQYF.

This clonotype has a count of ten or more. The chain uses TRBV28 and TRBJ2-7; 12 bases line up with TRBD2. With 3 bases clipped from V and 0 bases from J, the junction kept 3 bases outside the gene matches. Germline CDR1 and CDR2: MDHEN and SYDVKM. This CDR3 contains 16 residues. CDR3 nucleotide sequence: TGTGCCAGCAGTTTTCAGACTAGCGGGAGCTCCTACGAGCAGTACTTC. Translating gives CASSFQTSGSSYEQYF.

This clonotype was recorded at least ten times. CDR3 amino acids: CASSLELAGAYEQYF. As DNA, the CDR3 is TGCGCCAGCAGCTTGGAACTAGCGGGAGCTTACGAGCAGTACTTC. The chain combines TRBV5-1 with TRBJ2-7, with TRBD2 identical over 11 bases. This CDR3 has 15 residues. V lost 0 bases and J lost 4; bases outside the gene matches: 3. Per the germline V gene, CDR1 is SGHRS and CDR2 is YFSETQ.

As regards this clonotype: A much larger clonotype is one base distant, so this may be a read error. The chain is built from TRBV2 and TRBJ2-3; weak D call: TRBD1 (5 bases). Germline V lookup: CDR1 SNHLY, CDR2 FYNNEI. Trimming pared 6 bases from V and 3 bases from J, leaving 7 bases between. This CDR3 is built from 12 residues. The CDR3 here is CASSTGTDTQYF. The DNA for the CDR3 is TGTGCCAGCAGCACAGGAACAGATACGCAGTATTTT.

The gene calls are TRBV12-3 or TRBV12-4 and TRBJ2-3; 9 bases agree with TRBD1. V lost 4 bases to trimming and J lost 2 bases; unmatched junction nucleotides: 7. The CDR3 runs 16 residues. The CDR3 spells CASSWAGTGFTDTQYF. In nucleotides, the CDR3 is TGTGCCAGCAGTTGGGCCGGGACAGGGTTCACAGATACGCAGTATTTT.

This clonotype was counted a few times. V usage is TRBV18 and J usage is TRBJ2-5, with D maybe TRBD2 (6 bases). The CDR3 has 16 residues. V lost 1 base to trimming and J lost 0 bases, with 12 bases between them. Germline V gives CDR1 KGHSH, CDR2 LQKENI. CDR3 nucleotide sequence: TGTGCCAGCTCACCACAACCGGGACTGTACCAAGAGACCCAGTACTTC. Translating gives CASSPQPGLYQETQYF.